Described below is a single T cell receptor (beta chain) sequence and its context. It has no known antigen specificity. The CDR3, cysteine through phenylalanine, is 14 amino acids long. The record lacks a DNA sequence. In the germline V gene, CDR1 corresponds to MGHDK and CDR2 to SYGVNS. Reads for this sample came from a NextSeq 550. The Human TCR Profiling Kit (MiLaboratory) was used to make UMI-labeled 5' RACE TRB cDNA libraries. cDNA synthesis used the entire amount of extracted RNA, and PCR amplification then used the entire amount of cDNA produced. Libraries were prepared in parallel with an identical number of PCR cycles. The authors' pipeline ran thus. MIGEC and MiXCR extracted about 49,000 +/- 11,000 unique UMI-labeled TRB cDNA molecules per library, requiring at least two reads per UMI. On average, about 40,000 +/- 10,000 functional in-frame TRB CDR3 nucleotide clonotypes lacking stop codons were found per library. After downsampling to 5000 UMI-labeled TRB molecules per sample, diversity metrics such as normalized Shannon-Wiener and Chao1 were calculated in VDJtools. VDJtools was used to calculate clonotype-size-weighted physicochemical properties of the central five CDR3 residues, namely interaction energy, strength, volume and Kidera factor 4. TCRdb reprocessed the reads, and each CDR3 protein sequence is entered once, without DNA. Clone size and V and J calls follow TCRdb, not the original study. The sample table includes fewer than 80,000 distinct CDR3 sequences. The top ten constitute 4.3% of the sample.

This record belongs to a study of CXCR3-negative and CXCR3-positive naive CD8 T cells (dated by TCRdb to the late 2010s). The study in broad terms: In total, some 130 million TRB reads were obtained, or roughly 1.5 +/- 0.3 million reads per library. The TRBV-TRBJ cluster analysis covered naive subsets from five or six donors and memory cells from 3 donors. Diversity and physicochemical repertoire analyses were performed on around 10 donors pooled from two independent experiments. The full study reports these points: Both naive subsets had comparably high repertoire diversity, while memory CD8+ T cells had much lower repertoire diversity. Because surface CD5, which is linked to self-reactivity in mice, was comparable between the naive subsets, TCR interaction strength was also inferred from the physicochemical properties of TRB CDR3s. TRB CDR3s from CXCR3-positive naive cells showed higher hydrophobicity (lower Kidera factor 4), lower energy, and higher strength and volume indices than CXCR3-negative naive cells. Because CXCR3 expression was partially decreased after cryopreservation, freshly isolated PBMCs were used for most assays. Within the same donor, TRBV-TRBJ usage looked similar between naive CXCR3-negative and CXCR3-positive cells, but memory cells had distinct patterns.

For every CD8+ T cell subset, 300,000 cells were flow-sorted straight into RLT lysis buffer, and each subset was sorted in triplicate. To exclude memory contaminants, naive CD8+ T cells were stringently defined as CD45RO-CCR7+CD27+CD95-. Using standard density gradient centrifugation, peripheral blood mononuclear cells were isolated from buffy coats. Naive CXCR3-negative and CXCR3-positive CD8+ T cells were flow-sorted on a FACSAria III. Total RNA was extracted from sorted cells using an RNeasy Mini Kit. This clonotype originated in a human donor in good health. Some clones in this sample may be carry-over from other donors' samples. The chain joins TRBV25-1 to TRBJ2-7. Sequencing was performed on naive CXCR3- CD8+ T cells from blood. In the paper's terms, the cell subset or site label means: CD45RO-CCR7+CD27+CD95- naive CD8+ T cells lacking CXCR3 (TNR3-). The CDR3 is CASSEYFTQNEQYF.